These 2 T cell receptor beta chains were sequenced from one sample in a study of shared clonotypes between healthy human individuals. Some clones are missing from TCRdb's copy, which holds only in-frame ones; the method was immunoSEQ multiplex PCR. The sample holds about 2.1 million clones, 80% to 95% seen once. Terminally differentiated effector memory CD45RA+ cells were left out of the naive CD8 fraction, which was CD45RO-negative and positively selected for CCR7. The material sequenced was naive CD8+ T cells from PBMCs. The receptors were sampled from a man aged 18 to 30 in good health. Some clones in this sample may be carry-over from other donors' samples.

CDR3 nucleotide sequence: TGTGCCAGCAAAATGACTAGCGGGAGGGGCGATGAGCAGTTCTTC. Its translation: CASKMTSGRGDEQFF. The chain has TRBV28 and TRBJ2-1, with 14 bases aligning to TRBD2. This CDR3 comprises 15 residues. Germline assignment: CDR1 MDHEN and CDR2 SYDVKM. V was clipped by 7 bases and J by 8 bases; unmatched bases: 7.

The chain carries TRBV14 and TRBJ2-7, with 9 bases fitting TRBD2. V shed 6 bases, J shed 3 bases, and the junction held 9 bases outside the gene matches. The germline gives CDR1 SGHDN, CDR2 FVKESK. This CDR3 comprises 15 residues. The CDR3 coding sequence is TGTGCCAGCAGTGAAGGGCTAGCGGGGAACTACGAGCAGTACTTC. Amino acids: CASSEGLAGNYEQYF.